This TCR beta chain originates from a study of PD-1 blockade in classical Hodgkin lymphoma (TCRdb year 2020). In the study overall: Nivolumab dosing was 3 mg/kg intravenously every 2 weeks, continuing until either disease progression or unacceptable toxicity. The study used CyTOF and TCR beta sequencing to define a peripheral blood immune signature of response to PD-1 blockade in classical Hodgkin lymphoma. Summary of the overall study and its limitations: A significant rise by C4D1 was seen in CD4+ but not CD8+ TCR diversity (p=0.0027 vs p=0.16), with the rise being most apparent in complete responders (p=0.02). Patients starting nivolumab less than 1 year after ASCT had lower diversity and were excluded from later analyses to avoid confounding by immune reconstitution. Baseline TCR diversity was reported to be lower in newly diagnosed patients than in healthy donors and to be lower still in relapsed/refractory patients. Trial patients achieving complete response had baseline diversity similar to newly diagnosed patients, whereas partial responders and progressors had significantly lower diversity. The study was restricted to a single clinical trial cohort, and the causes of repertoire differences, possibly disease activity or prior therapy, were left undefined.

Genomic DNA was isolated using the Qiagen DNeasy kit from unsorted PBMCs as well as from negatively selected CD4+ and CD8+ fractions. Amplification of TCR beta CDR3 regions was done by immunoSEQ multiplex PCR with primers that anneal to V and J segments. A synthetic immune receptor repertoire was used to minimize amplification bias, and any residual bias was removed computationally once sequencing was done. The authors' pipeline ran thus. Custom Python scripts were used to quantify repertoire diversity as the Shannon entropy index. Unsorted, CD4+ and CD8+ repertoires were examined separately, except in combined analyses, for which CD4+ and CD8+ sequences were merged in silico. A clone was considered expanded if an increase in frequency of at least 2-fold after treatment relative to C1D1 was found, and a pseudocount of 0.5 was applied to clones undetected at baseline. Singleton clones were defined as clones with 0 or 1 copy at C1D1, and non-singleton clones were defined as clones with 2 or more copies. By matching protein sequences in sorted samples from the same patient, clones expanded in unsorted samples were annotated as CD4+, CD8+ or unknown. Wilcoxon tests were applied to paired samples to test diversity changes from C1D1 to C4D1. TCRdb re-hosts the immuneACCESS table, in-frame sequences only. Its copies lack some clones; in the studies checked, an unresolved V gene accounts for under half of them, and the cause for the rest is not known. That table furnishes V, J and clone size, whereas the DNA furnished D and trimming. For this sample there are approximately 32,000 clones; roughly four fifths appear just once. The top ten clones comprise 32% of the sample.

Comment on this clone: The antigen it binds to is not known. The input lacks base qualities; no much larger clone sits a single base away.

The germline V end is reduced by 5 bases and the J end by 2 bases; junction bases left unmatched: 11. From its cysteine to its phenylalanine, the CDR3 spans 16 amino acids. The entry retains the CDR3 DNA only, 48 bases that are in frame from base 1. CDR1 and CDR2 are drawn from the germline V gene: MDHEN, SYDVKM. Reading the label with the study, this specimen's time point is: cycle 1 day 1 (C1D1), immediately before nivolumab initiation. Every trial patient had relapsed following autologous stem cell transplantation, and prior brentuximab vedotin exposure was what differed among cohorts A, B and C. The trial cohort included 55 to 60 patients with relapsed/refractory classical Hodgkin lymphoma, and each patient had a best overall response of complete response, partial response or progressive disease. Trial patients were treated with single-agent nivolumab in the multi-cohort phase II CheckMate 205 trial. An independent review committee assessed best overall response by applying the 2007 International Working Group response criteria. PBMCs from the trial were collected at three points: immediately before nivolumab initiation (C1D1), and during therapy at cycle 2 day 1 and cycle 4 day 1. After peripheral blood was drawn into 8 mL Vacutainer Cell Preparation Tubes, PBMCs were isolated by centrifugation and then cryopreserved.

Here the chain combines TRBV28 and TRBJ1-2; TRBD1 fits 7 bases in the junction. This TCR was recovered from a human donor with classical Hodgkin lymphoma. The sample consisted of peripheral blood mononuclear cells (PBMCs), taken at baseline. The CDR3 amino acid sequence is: CASSPPRGGSNYGYTF. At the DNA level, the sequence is TGTGCCAGCAGTCCCCCTAGAGGGGGCTCGAACTATGGCTACACCTTC.